Presented here are 19 T cell receptor beta chains from one specimen sequenced in a study of OX40 agonist ivuxolimab in advanced cancers. The data were produced by immunoSEQ multiplex PCR, yet TCRdb's version contains in-frame clones alone and is incomplete. The sample has approximately 82,000 clones; approximately 85% are singletons. The sequenced sample was CD4+ or CD8+ T cells sorted from blood, obtained in a trial of the OX40 agonist ivuxolimab. The receptors here all came from an adult with an advanced solid tumor such as melanoma, head and neck, liver or kidney cancer.

The gene calls are TRBV18 and TRBJ2-3, with D unclear. The CDR3 has 13 amino acids. Trimming stripped 0 bases from V and 6 bases from J, with 7 bases between. In germline, CDR1 is KGHSH, CDR2 LQKENI. The CDR3 region is CASSPPNTDTQYF. CDR3 coding DNA: TGTGCCAGCTCACCACCGAATACCGATACGCAGTATTTT.

The chain recombines TRBV5-1 with TRBJ2-5, with 7 bases aligning to TRBD1. V gave up 5 bases and J gave up 0 bases; unmatched junction bases: 10. The germline V gene encodes CDR1 SGHRS and CDR2 YFSETQ. The CDR3 has 16 amino acids. The CDR3, as DNA: TGCGCCAGCAGGTTGTTGTACAGGGGCGACCAAGAGACCCAGTACTTC. This sequence encodes CASRLLYRGDQETQYF.

DNA for the CDR3: TGTGCCAGCAGTTCCGGGGCCGGCGGGGGGCGCACAGATACGCAGTATTTT. This translates into CASSSGAGGGRTDTQYF. The chain combines TRBV27 with TRBJ2-3, with TRBD2 matching 8 bases. CDR3 size: 17 residues. Looked up from germline, CDR1 is MNHEY and CDR2 is SMNVEV (reference sequence). V shed 4 bases and J 1 base; nucleotides not matched to a gene: 10.

The chain employs TRBV11-2 and TRBJ1-4, with 8 positions matching TRBD1. Germline V gene lookup returns CDR1 SGHAT and CDR2 FQNNGV. Trimming cost V 5 bases and J 5 bases; bases outside gene matches: 7. The CDR3 is made up of 15 amino acids. Here the CDR3 reads CASSPRQGQNEKLFF. The CDR3 bases are TGTGCCAGCAGCCCCCGACAGGGGCAGAATGAAAAACTGTTTTTT.

Of note for this clone: The sample carries other DNA sequences with the same CDR3. The chain employs TRBV13 and TRBJ1-3; D perhaps matches TRBD1 (6 bases). Germline values: CDR1 PRHDT, CDR2 FYEKMQ (reference sequence). The CDR3 consists of 14 residues. The germline V and J ends were trimmed by 5 bases and 1 base, with 9 bases remaining between them. In DNA, the CDR3 is TGTGCCAGCAGCAAACAGGGATCTGGAAACACCATATATTTT. This translates into CASSKQGSGNTIYF.

This sequence joins TRBV5-4 and TRBJ2-5; D is perhaps TRBD1 (5 bases). Germline V lookup: CDR1 SGHNT, CDR2 YYREEE (reference sequence). The CDR3 sequence is 14 residues long. V gave up 0 bases and J gave up 5 bases, with 11 bases separating them. The CDR3 nucleotides read TGTGCCAGCAGCTTGGGGGGCGGATGGGAGACCCAGTACTTC. It codes for CASSLGGGWETQYF.

The chain combines TRBV28 with TRBJ2-1; 10 positions match TRBD1. With 5 bases clipped from V and 5 bases from J, the junction kept 15 bases outside the gene matches. Looked up from germline, CDR1 is MDHEN and CDR2 is SYDVKM. The CDR3 extends over 18 amino acids. CDR3 region: CASSNDRGRFRLHNEQFF. The CDR3 DNA reads TGTGCCAGCAGTAATGACAGGGGGCGGTTTAGATTGCACAATGAGCAGTTCTTC.

The chain is built from TRBV7-2 and TRBJ2-3, with 7 nucleotides matching TRBD2. This CDR3 region has 15 residues. Germline CDR1 and CDR2: SGHTA and FQGNSA. With 2 bases clipped from V and 2 bases from J, the junction kept 4 bases outside the gene matches. The CDR3 DNA sequence: TGTGCCAGCAGCTTACAGCGGGGTTCCACAGATACGCAGTATTTT. This encodes CASSLQRGSTDTQYF.

The genes are TRBV19 and TRBJ2-3; D unclear. This CDR3 spans 14 amino acids. Trimming left V 3 bases short and J 3 bases short, with 10 bases between. Germline V lookup: CDR1 LNHDA, CDR2 SQIVND (reference sequence). DNA for the CDR3: TGTGCCAGTAGTATCCGGTTGTTGACAGATACGCAGTATTTT. Amino acid sequence: CASSIRLLTDTQYF.

The J gene is TRBJ1-4, the V gene TRBV11-1, with D perhaps TRBD1 (5 bases). Trimming cost V 0 bases and J 12 bases, with 17 bases left between them. CDR1 SGHAT and CDR2 FQDESV come from the germline V gene (reference sequence). The CDR3 is made up of 15 amino acids. The CDR3 here is CASSLAGTPFGELFF. CDR3 DNA sequence: TGTGCCAGCAGCTTAGCCGGGACTCCCTTCGGCGAACTGTTTTTT.

This chain joins TRBV7-3 and TRBJ1-2; D ambiguous. V dropped 5 bases and J dropped 2 bases, with 12 bases sitting between them. Germline V gene sequence: CDR1 SGHTA, CDR2 FQGTGA. This CDR3 has 14 amino acids. The CDR3 protein is CASSRHQENYGYTF. CDR3 bases: TGTGCCAGCAGCCGACATCAGGAGAACTATGGCTACACCTTC.

There are a few counts of this clone. The chain employs TRBV2 and TRBJ2-7; D not certain. Germline V gene lookup returns CDR1 SNHLY and CDR2 FYNNEI. The CDR3 totals 13 residues. The ends were cut back, 7 bases at V and 0 bases at J, with 10 bases in the middle. The CDR3 DNA is TGTGCCAGCAATGGGGTGGGCTCCTACGAGCAGTACTTC. Translating it yields CASNGVGSYEQYF.

The V call is TRBV7-3, the J call TRBJ1-1; maybe TRBD1 (6 bases). V lost 5 bases to trimming and J lost 10 bases, with 11 bases between them. The CDR3 runs 11 residues. CDR1 is SGHTA and CDR2 is FQGTGA in the germline V gene. In nucleotides, the CDR3 is TGTGCCAGCAGCGGGGGCTTAGGAGCTTTCTTT. Its translation: CASSGGLGAFF.

The genes are TRBV19 and TRBJ1-5, with D perhaps TRBD1 (5 bases). Germline V gives CDR1 LNHDA, CDR2 SQIVND (reference sequence). There are 12 residues in the CDR3. Trimming removed 5 bases at V and 5 bases at J, with 7 bases between. Written as DNA, the CDR3 is TGTGCCAGTAGTTGGGGGGATCAGCCCCAGCATTTT. This encodes CASSWGDQPQHF.

The chain carries TRBV6-5 and TRBJ1-2; D call uncertain. The CDR3 extends over 12 amino acids. V was trimmed by 5 bases and J by 7 bases, leaving 11 bases between them. Germline CDR1 MNHEY, CDR2 SVGAGI. Written as DNA, the CDR3 is TGTGCCAGCAGTGATGCCCCGGGTGGCTACACCTTC. Its translation: CASSDAPGGYTF.

The V and J genes are TRBV18 and TRBJ2-7; D is uncertain. V dropped 2 bases and J dropped 3 bases, with 14 bases sitting between them. This CDR3 has 15 amino acids. Per germline, CDR1 KGHSH and CDR2 LQKENI. CDR3 region: CASSPSTTRNYEQYF. Here the CDR3 DNA reads TGTGCCAGCTCACCAAGTACGACACGAAACTACGAGCAGTACTTC.

This chain uses TRBV29-1 with TRBJ1-3, with D hard to call. The CDR3 is 14 amino acids. V lost 6 bases and J lost 0, with 12 bases in between. Germline V gene sequence: CDR1 SQVTM, CDR2 ANQGSEA. In nucleotides, the CDR3 is TGCAGCGTAACCAGGATGTCCTCTGGAAACACCATATATTTT. Its translation: CSVTRMSSGNTIYF. Complete variable domain (other parts from reference TRBV29-1 and TRBJ1-3): SAVISQKPSRDICQRGTSLTIQCQVDSQVTMMFWYRQQPGQSLTLIATANQGSEATYESGFVIDKFPISRPNLTFSTLTVSNMSPEDSSIYLCSVTRMSSGNTIYFGEGSWLTVV.

This clone was observed a single time. The rearrangement joins TRBV7-8 to TRBJ2-7; the D gene is possibly TRBD1 (6 bases). CDR3 length equals 15 residues. The ends were cut back, 0 bases at V and 4 bases at J, with 13 bases in the middle. Germline CDR1 reads SGHVS; CDR2 reads FQNEAQ. The CDR3 reads CASSLAGASTYEQYF. CDR3 in DNA: TGTGCCAGCAGCTTAGCGGGGGCCAGTACTTACGAGCAGTACTTC. Looking up the rest from reference TRBV7-8 and TRBJ2-7 gives the full variable domain: GAGVSQSPRYKVAKRGQDVALRCDPISGHVSLFWYQQALGQGPEFLTYFQNEAQLDKSGLPSDRFFAERPEGSVSTLKIQRTQQEDSAVYLCASSLAGASTYEQYFGPGTRLTVT.

V gene TRBV29-1 combines with J gene TRBJ2-5, with a possible D match to TRBD2 (6 bases). The length of the CDR3 is 12 residues. Germline CDR1 SQVTM, CDR2 ANQGSEA. V lost 8 bases to trimming and J lost 7 bases, with 17 bases between them. The CDR3 reads CSLGAGRGTQYF. CDR3 nucleotide sequence: TGCAGCCTCGGGGCGGGGAGAGGGACCCAGTACTTC.